This is a list of T cell receptor beta chains from one sample in a study of CD8+ T cells in alopecia areata. The repertoire was sequenced with immunoSEQ multiplex PCR; TCRdb's copy has only in-frame clones and lacks some. The table records more than 110,000 clones, 82% of them present only once. The sequenced sample was CD8+ T cells sorted from blood, obtained at week 4, from a patient treated with tofacitinib. The receptors originated from a human donor with alopecia areata. CDR3s include the opening cysteine and the closing phenylalanine or tryptophan. The D gene is left open where the match is weak. The listing skips clone size in some rows; elsewhere it reads once, few, many or a size class.

J | D | V | size | DNA | CDR3
TRBJ2-2 | . | TRBV5-4 | . | TGTGCCAGCAGCTTAGGACGTCGGCGGGACACCGGGGAGCTGTTTTTT | CASSLGRRRDTGELFF
TRBJ2-7 | . | TRBV5-4 | . | TGTGCCAGCAGCTTGGAGGACAGAGAGCAGTACTTC | CASSLEDREQYF
TRBJ2-1 | . | TRBV9 | . | TGTGCCAGCAGCCCCGGTGGCGGGGTCCCCTACAATGAGCAGTTCTTC | CASSPGGGVPYNEQFF
TRBJ2-1 | TRBD2 | TRBV2 | . | TGTGCCAGCAGTGCTTCTAGCGGGGGTCATGAGCAGTTCTTC | CASSASSGGHEQFF
TRBJ2-7 | TRBD2 | TRBV18 | . | TGTGCCAGCTCATCGGGGACTAGCGGGGGGAACTACGAGCAGTACTTC | CASSSGTSGGNYEQYF
TRBJ2-2 | . | TRBV7-6 | . | TGTGCCAGCAGCTTAAGACTAGATACCGGGGAGCTGTTTTTT | CASSLRLDTGELFF
TRBJ2-3 | . | TRBV29-1 | . | TGCAGCGTTGAAGATCGGGCAGGTCTGGCAGATACGCAGTATTTT | CSVEDRAGLADTQYF
TRBJ2-1 | . | TRBV29-1 | once | TGCAGCGTTGGCCCCCGGGGGATAAATGAGCAGTTCTTC | CSVGPRGINEQFF
TRBJ2-7 | . | TRBV28 | . | TGTGCCAGCAGTTTATGGGGCAGCTACGAGCAGTACTTC | CASSLWGSYEQYF
TRBJ2-5 | TRBD1 | TRBV7-9 | . | TGTGCCAGCAGCCCGACAGGGGAGCAAGAGACCCAGTACTTC | CASSPTGEQETQYF
TRBJ2-2 | . | TRBV4-2 | few | TGTGCCAGCAGCCTAAGAGGGGACTCGAACACCGGGGAGCTGTTTTTT | CASSLRGDSNTGELFF
TRBJ2-3 | . | TRBV19 | . | TGTGCCGGCTCCGGGACCCCCCGTGGTACGCAGTATTTT | CAGSGTPRGTQYF
TRBJ2-7 | . | TRBV27 | . | TGTGCCAGCAAGCCTCTCCGGCGAGTCGAGCAGTACTTC | CASKPLRRVEQYF
TRBJ2-7 | . | TRBV29-1 | . | TGCAGCGTTGAAGACGGGGACTCCTACGAGCAGTACTTC | CSVEDGDSYEQYF
TRBJ1-1 | TRBD1 | TRBV7-8 | . | TGTGCCAGCAGCTTAGTGGGACAGGGCCGGAGCACTGAAGCTTTCTTT | CASSLVGQGRSTEAFF
TRBJ1-1 | . | TRBV5-6 | . | TGTGCCAGCAACGGGAGGACAGAGAACACTGAAGCTTTCTTT | CASNGRTENTEAFF
TRBJ2-2 | . | TRBV27 | . | TGTGCCAGCGGCGTAACAGTGAACACCGGGGAGCTGTTTTTT | CASGVTVNTGELFF
TRBJ2-3 | . | TRBV2 | . | TGTGCCAGCAGGACCGGGGTCACAGATACGCAGTATTTT | CASRTGVTDTQYF
TRBJ2-1 | . | TRBV25-1 | . | TGTGCCAGCAGTGCGGCGGGCGAGCAGTTCTTC | CASSAAGEQFF
TRBJ2-2 | TRBD1 | TRBV4-1 | . | TGCGCCAGCAGCCAAGAGGGGACAGGGAGGACCGGGGAGCTGTTTTTT | CASSQEGTGRTGELFF
TRBJ1-1 | . | TRBV19 | once | TGTGCCAGTAGTCTCCGGATGGGGACTGAAGCTTTCTTT | CASSLRMGTEAFF
TRBJ2-3 | . | TRBV7-2 | . | TGTGCCAGCAGCTCTGGGCCTAGAGGGGCCACAGATACGCAGTATTTT | CASSSGPRGATDTQYF
TRBJ1-5 | . | TRBV2 | . | TGTGCCAGCAGTGAGTGGACAAATAATCAGCCCCAGCATTTT | CASSEWTNNQPQHF
TRBJ2-6 | . | TRBV4-2 | . | TGTGCCAGCAGCCAAGATTGGGGAACTGGGGCCAACGTCCTGACTTTC | CASSQDWGTGANVLTF
TRBJ2-4 | TRBD1 | TRBV7-2 | . | TGTGCCAGCAGCTTAGAGGACAGGGCGAGGCCCAAAAACATTCAGTACTTC | CASSLEDRARPKNIQYF
TRBJ2-7 | . | TRBV6-5 | . | TGTGCCAGCAGTCTCCAGGGGCCATCCTACGAGCAGTACTTC | CASSLQGPSYEQYF
TRBJ2-5 | . | TRBV7-2 | . | TGTGCCAGCAGCTTAGCGTCTCTCGGCGCAGGAGAGACCCAGTACTTC | CASSLASLGAGETQYF
TRBJ2-5 | . | TRBV18 | . | TGTGCCAGCTCACCACTTTTAGCGGAACAAGAGACCCAGTACTTC | CASSPLLAEQETQYF
TRBJ2-2 | . | TRBV4-1 | few | TGCGCCAGCACCCTTTGGGACGGCCTGAACACCGGGGAGCTGTTTTTT | CASTLWDGLNTGELFF